This is a list of T cell receptor beta chains from one sample in a study of cytomegalovirus exposure and HLA in healthy donors. Libraries were prepared by immunoSEQ multiplex PCR; TCRdb keeps only in-frame clonotypes and omits some of them. The profile shows about 180,000 clones, over 75% of them singletons. Sequencing was carried out using PBMCs. These receptors came from a woman between 25 and 40 years old in good health and CMV-seronegative. The CDR3 runs from the conserved cysteine through the conserved F or W. The D gene is left open where the match is weak. Clone size appears in some rows only: once, few, many, or a class for an expanded clone.

NA | NA | TRBJ2-3 | TRBV7-9 | 15 | CASSLGTVRTDTQYF | TGTGCCAGCAGCTTAGGGACAGTACGCACAGATACGCAGTATTTT
NA | TRBD1 | TRBJ2-5 | TRBV2 | 14 | CASRAPRGLETQYF | TGTGCCAGCAGGGCCCCCAGGGGGTTAGAGACCCAGTACTTC
NA | NA | TRBJ1-2 | TRBV29-1 | 12 | CSVDSLRDGYTF | TGCAGCGTTGACAGTTTGAGGGATGGCTACACCTTC
NA | NA | TRBJ2-7 | TRBV30 | 16 | CAWSESAWGSSYEQYF | TGTGCCTGGAGTGAATCCGCTTGGGGCAGTTCCTACGAGCAGTACTTC
NA | NA | TRBJ2-3 | TRBV29-1 | 14 | CSVEEVASTDTQYF | TGCAGCGTTGAAGAAGTAGCCAGCACAGATACGCAGTATTTT
NA | TRBD1 | TRBJ2-7 | TRBV19 | 15 | CASSIAGDRGYEQYF | TGTGCCAGTAGTATAGCGGGGGACAGGGGTTACGAGCAGTACTTC
few | NA | TRBJ2-2 | TRBV5-1 | 15 | CASSLQTGLVGELFF | TGCGCCAGCAGCTTGCAAACAGGGTTGGTCGGGGAGCTGTTTTTT
once | TRBD1 | TRBJ1-5 | TRBV6-5 | 11 | CARGGARPQHF | TGTGCGAGAGGGGGCGCGAGGCCCCAGCATTTT
NA | TRBD1 | TRBJ2-7 | TRBV5-5 | 16 | CASSLAGQGATYEQYF | TGTGCCAGCAGCTTGGCGGGGCAGGGGGCTACATACGAGCAGTACTTC
NA | NA | TRBJ2-6 | TRBV19 | 18 | CASSIEQARHSGANVLTF | TGTGCCAGTAGTATAGAACAGGCAAGACACTCTGGGGCCAACGTCCTGACTTTC
NA | NA | TRBJ1-4 | TRBV27 | 15 | CASSLTDSFNEKLFF | TGTGCCAGCAGTTTAACTGACAGTTTTAATGAAAAACTGTTTTTT
NA | NA | TRBJ2-1 | TRBV30 | 15 | CAWKPSPGLNNEQFF | TGTGCCTGGAAGCCTTCTCCGGGACTTAACAATGAGCAGTTCTTC
NA | NA | TRBJ2-3 | TRBV11-2 | 14 | CASSLDRNTDTQYF | TGTGCCAGCAGTCTCGACAGGAACACAGATACGCAGTATTTT
NA | TRBD2 | TRBJ2-2 | TRBV30 | 16 | CACPLWRGDRGEELFF | TGTGCCTGCCCGTTGTGGCGGGGGGACCGGGGCGAGGAGCTGTTTTTT
few | TRBD2 | TRBJ2-7 | TRBV11-2 | 15 | CASSPRTSGSYEQYF | TGTGCCAGCAGCCCAAGGACTAGCGGGTCCTACGAGCAGTACTTC
NA | TRBD1 | TRBJ1-2 | TRBV10-2 | 14 | CASSDDRGRGGYTF | TGCGCCAGCAGTGATGACAGGGGGCGCGGGGGCTACACCTTC
NA | TRBD2 | TRBJ2-7 | TRBV4-2 | 16 | CASSQGTSGRIYEQYF | TGTGCCAGCAGCCAGGGGACTAGCGGGAGGATATACGAGCAGTACTTC
NA | NA | TRBJ2-5 | TRBV30 | 13 | CAWSTGFQETQYF | TGTGCCTGGTCCACAGGGTTCCAAGAGACCCAGTACTTC
NA | NA | TRBJ2-1 | TRBV6-1 | 13 | CASSEVINRETFF | TGTGCCAGCAGTGAAGTTATAAACAGGGAAACGTTCTTC
NA | TRBD2 | TRBJ2-7 | TRBV9 | 15 | CASSPQGGDSYEQYF | TGTGCCAGCAGCCCCCAGGGAGGGGACTCCTACGAGCAGTACTTC
few | TRBD2 | TRBJ2-7 | TRBV5-4 | 16 | CASSSPGGGDSYEQYF | TGTGCCAGCAGCTCCCCCGGGGGGGGAGACTCCTACGAGCAGTACTTC
NA | TRBD1 | TRBJ1-6 | TRBV5-1 | 14 | CASSRDRVNSPLHF | TGCGCCAGCAGCCGGGACAGGGTAAATTCACCCCTCCACTTT
NA | TRBD2 | TRBJ2-5 | TRBV18 | 15 | CASSTLGLAQETQYF | TGTGCCAGCTCTACACTCGGACTAGCTCAGGAGACCCAGTACTTC
NA | NA | TRBJ1-2 | TRBV7-2 | 14 | CASSSQTANYGYTF | TGTGCCAGCAGCTCACAGACAGCTAACTATGGCTACACCTTC
NA | NA | TRBJ1-2 | TRBV19 | 15 | CASSIRGVPLGGYTF | TGTGCCAGTAGTATACGGGGGGTCCCTCTAGGTGGCTACACCTTC
NA | NA | TRBJ2-7 | TRBV23-1 | 15 | CASSPPSFRQHEQYF | TGCGCCAGCAGTCCCCCAAGTTTCCGACAGCACGAGCAGTACTTC
NA | NA | TRBJ1-5 | TRBV6-1 | 12 | CASSGELQPQHF | TGTGCCAGCAGTGGAGAACTTCAGCCCCAGCATTTT
NA | NA | TRBJ1-6 | TRBV13 | 16 | CASSLRDSSYNSPLHF | TGTGCCAGCAGCCTCAGAGACAGCTCCTATAATTCACCCCTCCACTTT
NA | TRBD1 | TRBJ1-1 | TRBV18 | 15 | CASSPHAGGNTEAFF | TGTGCCAGCTCACCACATGCAGGGGGAAACACTGAAGCTTTCTTT
NA | TRBD1 | TRBJ2-1 | TRBV6-1 | 15 | CASSVNRGVRNEQFF | TGTGCCAGCAGTGTAAACAGGGGGGTAAGAAATGAGCAGTTCTTC
NA | NA | TRBJ2-7 | TRBV30 | 15 | CAWEGDKGGRYEQYF | TGTGCCTGGGAAGGTGACAAAGGAGGGCGCTACGAGCAGTACTTC
few | NA | TRBJ1-4 | TRBV5-1 | 14 | CASRTASTNEKLFF | TGCGCCAGCAGGACAGCGTCAACTAATGAAAAACTGTTTTTT
NA | NA | TRBJ2-7 | TRBV6-5 | 13 | CASSYRGSYEQYF | TGTGCCAGCAGTTACCGGGGATCCTACGAGCAGTACTTC
once | TRBD2 | TRBJ2-1 | TRBV7-2 | 15 | CASSFRTSWGSEQFF | TGTGCCAGCAGCTTTAGGACTAGCTGGGGCTCTGAGCAGTTCTTC
NA | NA | TRBJ1-2 | TRBV5-1 | 14 | CASSEKTGNYGYTF | TGCGCCAGCAGCGAAAAGACAGGCAACTATGGCTACACCTTC
NA | TRBD1 | TRBJ1-4 | TRBV18 | 14 | CASSPGQLREKLFF | TGTGCCAGCTCTCCGGGACAGTTACGTGAAAAACTGTTTTTT
once | NA | TRBJ2-3 | TRBV29-1 | 15 | CSVDHPGSSTDTQYF | TGCAGCGTTGATCATCCGGGGTCGTCCACAGATACGCAGTATTTT
NA | NA | TRBJ1-1 | TRBV6-5 | 14 | CASRITTSNTEAFF | TGTGCCAGCAGAATTACTACTTCAAACACTGAAGCTTTCTTT
NA | NA | TRBJ1-3 | TRBV5-8 | 15 | CASSTTVQYGNTIYF | TGTGCCAGCAGCACGACAGTCCAGTATGGAAACACCATATATTTT
NA | NA | TRBJ1-2 | TRBV2 | 14 | CASSEGGQGLGYTF | TGTGCCAGCAGCGAAGGGGGACAAGGGTTGGGCTACACCTTC
NA | TRBD2 | TRBJ2-6 | TRBV4-2 | 19 | CASSQEVWRGAPGANVLTF | TGTGCCAGCAGCCAAGAAGTGTGGCGGGGGGCCCCTGGGGCCAACGTCCTGACTTTC
NA | NA | TRBJ1-6 | TRBV5-4 | 16 | CASSLDPGGAKSPLHF | TGTGCCAGCAGCTTGGATCCCGGGGGGGCGAAGTCACCCCTCCACTTT
NA | NA | TRBJ1-5 | TRBV6-6 | 15 | CASSLDRYSNQPQHF | TGTGCCAGCAGTTTGGACAGATATAGCAATCAGCCCCAGCATTTT
NA | NA | TRBJ1-3 | TRBV4-1 | 16 | CASSQVPRGFGNTIYF | TGCGCCAGCAGCCAAGTTCCCAGGGGATTTGGAAACACCATATATTTT
NA | NA | TRBJ2-5 | TRBV25-1 | 12 | CASSGGGETQYF | TGTGCCAGCAGTGGTGGGGGGGAGACCCAGTACTTC
NA | NA | TRBJ2-7 | TRBV18 | 14 | CASSPGGSSYEQYF | TGTGCCAGCTCCCCTGGGGGGTCCTCCTACGAGCAGTACTTC
few | TRBD1 | TRBJ2-7 | TRBV30 | 15 | CAWSPLDRDFYEQYF | TGTGCCTGGAGTCCCCTGGACAGGGACTTCTACGAGCAGTACTTC
few | NA | TRBJ1-5 | TRBV4-3 | 15 | CASSQGGLSNQPQHF | TGCGCCAGCAGCCAAGGAGGGTTATCTAATCAGCCCCAGCATTTT